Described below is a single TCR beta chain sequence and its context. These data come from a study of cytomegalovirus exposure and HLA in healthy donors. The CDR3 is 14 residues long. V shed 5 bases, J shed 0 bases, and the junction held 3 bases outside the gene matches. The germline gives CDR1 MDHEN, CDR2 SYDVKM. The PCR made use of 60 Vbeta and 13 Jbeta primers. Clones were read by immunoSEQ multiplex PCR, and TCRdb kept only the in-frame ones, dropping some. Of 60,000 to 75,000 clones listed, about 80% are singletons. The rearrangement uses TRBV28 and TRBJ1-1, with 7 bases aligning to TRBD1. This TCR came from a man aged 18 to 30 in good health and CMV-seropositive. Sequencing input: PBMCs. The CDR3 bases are TGTGCCAGCAGTATCGGACAGGTGAACACTGAAGCTTTCTTT. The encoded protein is CASSIGQVNTEAFF.